A few counts support the clone carrying this TCR beta chain. The antigen remains undetermined. The CDR3 loop spans 12 amino acids. Trimming took off 1 base at V and 8 bases at J, with 8 bases between the two ends. Germline CDR1 is SGHTA and CDR2 is FQGNSA. This sample was included in a study of response to subunit inactivated influenza vaccine. Study results and limitations: The authors suggested that few new T cells are recruited per seasonal influenza vaccination.

TCRdb analysed the RT-PCR reads with MiXCR anew, one entry per CDR3 protein. The sample has 400,000 to 650,000 distinct CDR3 sequences; more than 7% are singletons. The sample consisted of PBMCs from blood, taken roughly 24 months after vaccination. This clonotype was sampled from a man between 50 and 69 years old who received an inactivated influenza vaccine. V and J are TRBV7-2 and TRBJ1-2; D is ambiguous. CDR3 nucleotides: TGTGCCAGCAGCTTAGGGTCGTGGGGCTACACCTTC. It encodes CASSLGSWGYTF.